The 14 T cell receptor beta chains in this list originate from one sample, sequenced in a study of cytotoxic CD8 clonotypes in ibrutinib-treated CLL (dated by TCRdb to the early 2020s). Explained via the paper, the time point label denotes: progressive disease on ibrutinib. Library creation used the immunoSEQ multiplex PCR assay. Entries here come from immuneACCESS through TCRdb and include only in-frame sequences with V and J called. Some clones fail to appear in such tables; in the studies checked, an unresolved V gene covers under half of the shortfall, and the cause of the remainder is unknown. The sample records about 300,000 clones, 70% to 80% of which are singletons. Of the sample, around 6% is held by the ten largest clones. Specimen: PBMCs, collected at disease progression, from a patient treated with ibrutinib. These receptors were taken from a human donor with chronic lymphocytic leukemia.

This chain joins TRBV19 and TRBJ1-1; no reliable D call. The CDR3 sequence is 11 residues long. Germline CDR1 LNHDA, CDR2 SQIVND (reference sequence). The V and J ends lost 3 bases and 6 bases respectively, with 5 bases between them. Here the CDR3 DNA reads TGTGCCAGTAGTATCTACGCTGAAGCTTTCTTT. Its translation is CASSIYAEAFF.

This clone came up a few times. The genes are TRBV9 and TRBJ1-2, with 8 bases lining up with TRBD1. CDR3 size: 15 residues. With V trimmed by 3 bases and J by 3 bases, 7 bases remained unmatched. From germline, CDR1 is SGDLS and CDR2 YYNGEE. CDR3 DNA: TGTGCCAGCAGCGCGGGACAGGCCGACGACTATGGCTACACCTTC. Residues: CASSAGQADDYGYTF.

This CDR3 is CASSITAREAFF. The DNA of the CDR3 is TGTGCCAGTAGTATTACCGCGAGAGAAGCTTTCTTT. The V call is TRBV19, the J call TRBJ1-1; D uncertain. The germline V and J ends were trimmed by 3 bases and 8 bases, with 10 bases remaining between them. Germline CDR1 LNHDA, CDR2 SQIVND (reference sequence). The CDR3 covers 12 residues.

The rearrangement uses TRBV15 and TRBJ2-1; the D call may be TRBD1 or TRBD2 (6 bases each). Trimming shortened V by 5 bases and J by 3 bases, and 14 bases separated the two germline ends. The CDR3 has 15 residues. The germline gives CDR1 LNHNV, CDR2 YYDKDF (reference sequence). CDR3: CATSVGGSFYNEQFF. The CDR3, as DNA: TGTGCCACCAGCGTGGGGGGCAGCTTCTACAATGAGCAGTTCTTC. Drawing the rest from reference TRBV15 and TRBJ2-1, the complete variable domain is DAMVIQNPRYQVTQFGKPVTLSCSQTLNHNVMYWYQQKSSQAPKLLFHYYDKDFNNEADTPDNFQSRRPNTSFCFLDIRSPGLGDTAMYLCATSVGGSFYNEQFFGPGTRLTVL.

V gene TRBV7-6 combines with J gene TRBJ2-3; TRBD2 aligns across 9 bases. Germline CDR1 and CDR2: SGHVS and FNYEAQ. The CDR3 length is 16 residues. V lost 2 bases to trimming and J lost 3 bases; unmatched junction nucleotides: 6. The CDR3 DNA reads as TGTGCCAGCAGCTTAAGGCTAGCGGGGTCTACAGATACGCAGTATTTT. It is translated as CASSLRLAGSTDTQYF. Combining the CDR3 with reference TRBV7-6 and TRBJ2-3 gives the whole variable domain GAGVSQSPRYKVTKRGQDVALRCDPISGHVSLYWYRQALGQGPEFLTYFNYEAQQDKSGLPNDRFSAERPEGSISTLTIQRTEQRDSAMYRCASSLRLAGSTDTQYFGPGTRLTVL.

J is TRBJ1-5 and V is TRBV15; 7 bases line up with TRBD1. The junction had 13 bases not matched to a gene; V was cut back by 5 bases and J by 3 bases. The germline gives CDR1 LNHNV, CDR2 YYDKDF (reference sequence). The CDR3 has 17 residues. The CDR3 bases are TGTGCCACCAGCTTTGACAGGGCTCCGGGGCCCAATCAGCCCCAGCATTTT. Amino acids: CATSFDRAPGPNQPQHF.

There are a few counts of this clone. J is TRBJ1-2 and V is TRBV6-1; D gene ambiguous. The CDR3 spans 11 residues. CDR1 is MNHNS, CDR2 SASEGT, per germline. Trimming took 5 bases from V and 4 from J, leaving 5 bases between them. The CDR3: CASSRIYGYTF. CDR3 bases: TGTGCCAGCAGTCGTATCTATGGCTACACCTTC.

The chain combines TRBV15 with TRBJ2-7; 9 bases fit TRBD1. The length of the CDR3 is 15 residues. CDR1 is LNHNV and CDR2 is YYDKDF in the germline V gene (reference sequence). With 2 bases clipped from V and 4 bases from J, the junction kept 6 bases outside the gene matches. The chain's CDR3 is CATSRRPGQGYEQYF. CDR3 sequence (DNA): TGTGCCACCAGCAGAAGACCGGGACAGGGATACGAGCAGTACTTC. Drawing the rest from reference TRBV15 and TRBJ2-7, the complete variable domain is DAMVIQNPRYQVTQFGKPVTLSCSQTLNHNVMYWYQQKSSQAPKLLFHYYDKDFNNEADTPDNFQSRRPNTSFCFLDIRSPGLGDTAMYLCATSRRPGQGYEQYFGPGTRLTVT.

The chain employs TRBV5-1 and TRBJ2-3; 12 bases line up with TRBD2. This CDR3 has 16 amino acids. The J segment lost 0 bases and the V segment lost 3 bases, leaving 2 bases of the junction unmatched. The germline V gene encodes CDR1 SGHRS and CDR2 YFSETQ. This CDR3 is CASSSGLAGSTDTQYF. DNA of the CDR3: TGCGCCAGCAGCTCCGGACTAGCGGGGAGCACAGATACGCAGTATTTT.

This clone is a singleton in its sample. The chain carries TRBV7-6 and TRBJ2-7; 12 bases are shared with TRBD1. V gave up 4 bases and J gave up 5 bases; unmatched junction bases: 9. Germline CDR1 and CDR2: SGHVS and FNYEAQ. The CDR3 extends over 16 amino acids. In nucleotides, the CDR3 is TGTGCCAGCAGCTCACTAGCCGGGACAGGGGGCAACGAGCAGTACTTC. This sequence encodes CASSSLAGTGGNEQYF.

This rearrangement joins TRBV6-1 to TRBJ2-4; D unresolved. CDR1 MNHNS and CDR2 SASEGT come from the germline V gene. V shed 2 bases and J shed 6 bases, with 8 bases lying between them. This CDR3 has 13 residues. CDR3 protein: CASSETDGNIQYF. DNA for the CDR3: TGTGCCAGCAGTGAAACCGACGGAAACATTCAGTACTTC.

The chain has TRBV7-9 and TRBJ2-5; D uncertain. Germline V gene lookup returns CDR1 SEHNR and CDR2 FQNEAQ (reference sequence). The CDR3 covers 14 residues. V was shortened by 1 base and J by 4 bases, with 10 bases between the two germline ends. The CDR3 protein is CASSLDFHRETQYF. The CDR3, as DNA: TGTGCCAGCAGCTTAGATTTCCACCGAGAGACCCAGTACTTC. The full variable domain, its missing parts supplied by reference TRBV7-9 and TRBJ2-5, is DTGVSQNPRHKITKRGQNVTFRCDPISEHNRLYWYRQTLGQGPEFLTYFQNEAQLEKSRLLSDRFSAERPKGSFSTLEIQRTEQGDSAMYLCASSLDFHRETQYFGPGTRLLVL.

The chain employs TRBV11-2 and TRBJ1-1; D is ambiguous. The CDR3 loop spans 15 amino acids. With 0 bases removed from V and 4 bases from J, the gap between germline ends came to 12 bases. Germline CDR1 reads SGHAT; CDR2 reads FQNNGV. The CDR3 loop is CASSLDVGGGTEAFF. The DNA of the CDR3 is TGTGCCAGCAGCTTAGATGTGGGAGGAGGCACTGAAGCTTTCTTT.

The CDR3 region is CASRPRVGTDTQYF. Written as DNA, the CDR3 is TGTGCCAGTAGGCCCAGGGTCGGCACAGATACGCAGTATTTT. The chain links TRBV19 to TRBJ2-3; D perhaps matches TRBD1 (5 bases). V was clipped by 6 bases and J by 1 base, with 11 bases between them. There are 14 residues in the CDR3. Per the germline V gene, CDR1 is LNHDA and CDR2 is SQIVND (reference sequence). Using reference TRBV19 and TRBJ2-3 for the parts outside the CDR3, the full variable domain is DGGITQSPKYLFRKEGQNVTLSCEQNLNHDAMYWYRQDPGQGLRLIYYSQIVNDFQKGDIAEGYSVSREKKESFPLTVTSAQKNPTAFYLCASRPRVGTDTQYFGPGTRLTVL.